This TCR beta chain was recovered during a study of shared clonotypes between healthy human individuals. In the original processing: Junction-only immunoSEQ sequences carried no quality scores, so filtering differed. The data were produced by immunoSEQ multiplex PCR, yet TCRdb's version contains in-frame clones alone and is incomplete. V, J and clone size are taken as reported in that table, and D and trimming were inferred from the DNA itself. The data contain about 1 million clones, around 75% of them seen just once; the ten biggest clones take up around 1.4%. Looked up from germline, CDR1 is SGHTA and CDR2 is FQGNSA. The CDR3 runs 14 residues. V was clipped by 4 bases and J by 3 bases, with 12 bases between them.

The sequenced sample consisted of memory CD4+ T cells sorted from blood. Subset here: CD45RA-negative fraction. The chain employs TRBV7-2 and TRBJ1-2, with D perhaps matching TRBD1 (6 bases). This receptor was taken from a man younger than 35 in good health. The CDR3 loop is CASSSIGGDYGYTF. In nucleotides, the CDR3 is TGTGCCAGCAGCTCCATAGGGGGTGACTATGGCTACACCTTC.